This T cell receptor beta chain was sequenced for a study of CD8 T cells in ankylosing spondylitis. This CDR3 has 15 residues. Trimming left V 2 bases short and J 10 bases short, with 19 bases between. Each CDR3 protein gets one entry after TCRdb re-called the 5' RACE reads with MiXCR. The sample has 250,000 to 350,000 distinct CDR3 sequences, roughly 20% seen once. Study-level findings and limits: There were earlier reports of some motif variants in reactive arthritis synovial fluid and blood. Seemingly distinctive of ankylosing spondylitis blood was a TCR beta motif formed by eight highly homologous variants.

As regards this clonotype: Antigen unknown.

Material for sequencing was blood, either unsorted or a sorted T cell fraction (not recorded which). This sequence joins TRBV12-3 or TRBV12-4 and TRBJ2-3; possible D gene TRBD1, 5 bases. This receptor was obtained from a male donor with ankylosing spondylitis or in good health (not recorded which). CDR3 residues: CASSLNRLPKGPQYF. The CDR3 DNA follows: TGTGCCAGCAGTTTAAATAGACTCCCGAAGGGGCCGCAGTATTTT.